The T cell receptor beta chain under discussion was sequenced for a study of T-cell memory formation after mild COVID-19. Via MiXCR, TCRdb re-called the 5' RACE reads, giving one row per CDR3 protein. This sample has under 300,000 distinct CDR3 sequences, with about 15% found just once. This clonotype showed up just a few times. The material sequenced was PBMCs or a T cell subset sorted from them (not recorded which). The source is a man younger than 30 who had mild COVID-19 (a few samples of this study predate the infection). Cell type and time point are not known.

In DNA form, the CDR3 reads TGTGCCAGCTCATTCATGCGACTAGCGGGGGCCCCCTACGAGCAGTACTTC. It codes for CASSFMRLAGAPYEQYF. The chain combines TRBV18 with TRBJ2-7; 12 bases are a match to TRBD2. Germline trimming cut 5 bases from V and 2 bases from J; bases unmatched to any gene: 10. The CDR3 is made up of 17 amino acids. Per the germline V gene, CDR1 is KGHSH and CDR2 is LQKENI.